These 3 T cell receptor beta chains share one sample of origin, sequenced in a study of blood T cell repertoires in COVID-19 (dated by TCRdb to the early 2020s). Library prep was done by the immunoSEQ multiplex PCR assay. As stored in TCRdb, this immuneACCESS dataset retains in-frame rearrangements with V and J assigned. A fraction of the clones does not appear; measured against another copy, unresolved V genes explain less than half of the discrepancy, and the remainder lacks a known reason. The sample table contains roughly 300,000 clones; only one count was recorded for approximately 91% of them. Of the sample, about 8.5% is held by the ten largest clones. The sample taken for sequencing was peripheral blood. The origin of the receptors is a man aged 18 to 29 with active or convalescent COVID-19.

The chain has TRBV10-1 and TRBJ2-4, with a weak D call TRBD1 (6 bases). This CDR3 spans 17 amino acids. The V end was cut by 0 bases, the J end by 6 bases, with 18 bases between. CDR1 is WNHNN, CDR2 SYGVQD, per germline (reference sequence). The CDR3 here is CASSESWDITTGNIQYF. CDR3 coding DNA: TGCGCCAGCAGTGAGTCCTGGGACATCACCACTGGAAACATTCAGTACTTC.

The gene calls are TRBV7-2 and TRBJ2-7; 8 bases line up with TRBD1. V was pared by 1 base and J by 6 bases, with 8 bases of the junction left unmatched. Germline V gene sequence: CDR1 SGHTA, CDR2 FQGNSA. The CDR3 length is 15 residues. CDR3 loop: CASSLGAGGFREQYF. DNA of the CDR3: TGTGCCAGCAGCTTAGGGGCAGGGGGCTTTCGCGAGCAGTACTTC.

The chain employs TRBV7-2 and TRBJ2-1; the D gene is possibly TRBD1 (6 bases). From germline, CDR1 is SGHTA and CDR2 FQGNSA. The CDR3 spans 13 residues. V dropped 8 bases and J dropped 9 bases, with 17 bases sitting between them. The CDR3 region has the DNA TGTGCCAGCGGGGGTGGGGGCTTCTCTGAGCAGTTCTTC. Translation gives CASGGGGFSEQFF.